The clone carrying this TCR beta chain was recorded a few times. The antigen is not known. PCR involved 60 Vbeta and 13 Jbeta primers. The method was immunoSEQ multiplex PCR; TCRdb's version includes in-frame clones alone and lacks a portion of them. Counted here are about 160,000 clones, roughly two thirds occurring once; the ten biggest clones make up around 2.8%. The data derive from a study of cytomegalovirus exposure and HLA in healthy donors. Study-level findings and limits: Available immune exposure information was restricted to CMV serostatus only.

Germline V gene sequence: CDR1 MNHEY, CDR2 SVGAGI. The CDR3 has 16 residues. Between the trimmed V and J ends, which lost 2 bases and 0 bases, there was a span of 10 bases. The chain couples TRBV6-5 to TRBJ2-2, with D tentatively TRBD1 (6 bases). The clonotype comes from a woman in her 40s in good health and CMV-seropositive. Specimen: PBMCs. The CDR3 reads CASSYGGGTNTGELFF. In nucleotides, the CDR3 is TGTGCCAGCAGTTACGGGGGCGGCACGAACACCGGGGAGCTGTTTTTT.